The 17 T cell receptor beta chains presented below share a single source sample, sequenced in a study of T cell changes during pregnancy in multiple sclerosis. The data were produced by immunoSEQ multiplex PCR, yet TCRdb's version contains in-frame clones alone and is incomplete. This table holds over 10,000 clones, about nine tenths found once. The source material was CD8+ T cells from peripheral blood mononuclear cells, sampled in the first trimester of pregnancy. These receptors all stem from a female donor with multiple sclerosis, enrolled in a pregnancy study.

The chain employs TRBV29-1 and TRBJ2-2; D is possibly TRBD2 (5 bases). Germline values: CDR1 SQVTM, CDR2 ANQGSEA. The CDR3 is 12 amino acids. Trimming cost V 3 bases and J 8 bases, with 10 bases left between them. As DNA, the CDR3 is TGCAGCGTTGACGCGGGTACGGGGGAGCTGTTTTTT. It codes for CSVDAGTGELFF.

The chain joins TRBV19 to TRBJ2-5; TRBD1 matches 7 bases. V lost 1 base to trimming and J lost 9 bases; unmatched junction nucleotides: 8. The CDR3 has 14 residues. The germline CDR1 and CDR2 sequences are LNHDA and SQIVND (reference sequence). The CDR3 here is CASSIGGIGQAQYF. In DNA, the CDR3 is TGTGCCAGTAGTATAGGAGGGATTGGACAGGCCCAGTACTTC. The full variable domain, its missing parts supplied by reference TRBV19 and TRBJ2-5, is DGGITQSPKYLFRKEGQNVTLSCEQNLNHDAMYWYRQDPGQGLRLIYYSQIVNDFQKGDIAEGYSVSREKKESFPLTVTSAQKNPTAFYLCASSIGGIGQAQYFGPGTRLLVL.

V usage is TRBV27 and J usage is TRBJ1-5; D is unclear. Trimming removed 5 bases at V and 4 bases at J, with 18 bases between. This CDR3 comprises 16 residues. CDR1 is MNHEY, CDR2 SMNVEV, per germline (reference sequence). In DNA form, the CDR3 reads TGTGCCAGCAGTCCAAATACCGGGTCTCGAAATCAGCCCCAGCATTTT. Encoded protein: CASSPNTGSRNQPQHF.

This clone was recorded only once. The V and J genes are TRBV6-5 and TRBJ1-2, with D perhaps TRBD1 (6 bases). There are 13 residues in the CDR3. CDR1 and CDR2 (germline): MNHEY, SVGAGI. The ends were cut back, 7 bases at V and 4 bases at J, with 13 bases in the middle. CDR3 residues: CASTPTGAYGYTF. DNA for the CDR3: TGTGCCAGCACCCCGACAGGAGCCTATGGCTACACCTTC.

This clone showed up just once. The V call is TRBV18, the J call TRBJ2-7, with 8 bases that match TRBD1. This CDR3 is built from 14 residues. The germline V gene has CDR1 KGHSH and CDR2 LQKENI. V shed 5 bases and J 3 bases; nucleotides not matched to a gene: 6. CDR3 nucleotide sequence: TGTGCCAGCTCATCCACAGGGGGAGACTACGAGCAGTACTTC. Translation: CASSSTGGDYEQYF.

V usage is TRBV28 and J usage is TRBJ1-2; 7 positions agree with TRBD1. This CDR3 has 13 residues. V dropped 3 bases and J dropped 8; count of bases not matched to a gene: 6. Germline-derived CDR1 and CDR2 are MDHEN and SYDVKM. The CDR3 loop is CASSFLPGGGYTF. In DNA form, the CDR3 reads TGTGCCAGCAGTTTTCTGCCAGGGGGAGGCTACACCTTC.

Comment on this clone: One end of the junction fails to match germline, which may point to a read error. The genes are TRBV7-7 and TRBJ2-2, with 7 nucleotides matching TRBD1. The CDR3 loop spans 15 amino acids. Germline lookup yields CDR1 SSHAT and CDR2 FNYEAQ (reference sequence). CDR3 DNA sequence: TGTGCTAGCAGCCCGGGACAGTGGAACACCGGGGAGCTGTTTTTT. This encodes CASSPGQWNTGELFF.

This rearrangement joins TRBV4-1 to TRBJ2-7, with D possibly being TRBD2 (6 bases). Germline V gene data show CDR1 as MGHRA and CDR2 as YSYEKL. This CDR3 is 13 amino acids long. V was pared by 4 bases and J by 5 bases, with 12 bases between. DNA of the CDR3: TGCGCCAGCAGCCGGGGACTTAAGGACGAGCAGTACTTC. Translated, it gives CASSRGLKDEQYF.

The rearrangement uses TRBV5-4 and TRBJ1-3, with TRBD1 matching 10 bases. The length of the CDR3 is 14 residues. Germline lookup yields CDR1 SGHNT and CDR2 YYREEE (reference sequence). V shed 7 bases and J 0 bases; nucleotides not matched to a gene: 1. The CDR3 sequence is CASGTGASGNTIYF. The CDR3 DNA is TGTGCCAGCGGGACAGGGGCCTCTGGAAACACCATATATTTT.

The genes are TRBV5-3 and TRBJ2-1, with D tentatively TRBD1 (6 bases). TRBV5-3 is an ORF, with its function uncertain. The V gene lost 0 bases and the J gene lost 3 bases, with 10 bases spanning the gap. The CDR3 sequence is 15 residues long. CDR3: CARSLAGAGYNEQFF. CDR3 sequence (DNA): TGTGCCAGAAGCTTGGCAGGGGCCGGCTACAATGAGCAGTTCTTC.

The J gene is TRBJ2-1, the V gene TRBV7-2; TRBD2 matches at 8 bases. Trimming removed 4 bases from V and 1 base from J; junction bases left unmatched: 15. Germline values: CDR1 SGHTA, CDR2 FQGNSA. This CDR3 region has 19 residues. CDR3 bases: TGTGCCAGCAGCTCGAAACCCTTTAATGGCGGGGGGTCCTACAATGAGCAGTTCTTC. This gives the protein CASSSKPFNGGGSYNEQFF.

V is TRBV14 and J is TRBJ1-5, with D hard to call. V dropped 4 bases and J dropped 5 bases, with 9 bases sitting between them. This CDR3 region has 13 residues. CDR1 and CDR2 from the germline V gene are SGHDN and FVKESK. CDR3 loop: CASSPGGHQPQHF. DNA of the CDR3: TGTGCCAGCAGCCCCGGAGGACATCAGCCCCAGCATTTT.

V is TRBV27 and J is TRBJ1-1; weak D call: TRBD1 (5 bases). The V end was cut by 2 bases, the J end by 1 base, with 8 bases between. The germline V gene encodes CDR1 MNHEY and CDR2 SMNVEV (reference sequence). The CDR3 covers 14 residues. The CDR3 here is CASSLLGPNTEAFF. The CDR3 nucleotides read TGTGCCAGCAGTTTACTGGGGCCGAACACTGAAGCTTTCTTT.

This clone showed up just once. The V call is TRBV30, the J call TRBJ2-7; 7 bases fit TRBD1. V dropped 0 bases and J dropped 5; count of bases not matched to a gene: 7. The CDR3 has 14 residues. In germline, CDR1 is GTSNPN, CDR2 SVGIG (reference sequence). The CDR3 here is CAWSVLNTGDEQYF. CDR3 sequence (DNA): TGTGCCTGGAGTGTCCTCAACACAGGGGACGAGCAGTACTTC.

The chain recombines TRBV9 with TRBJ1-6; D may be TRBD1 (5 bases). Germline CDR1 SGDLS, CDR2 YYNGEE. V was clipped by 0 bases and J by 7 bases, with 8 bases between them. This CDR3 has 14 residues. The CDR3 region is CASSVGGRNSPLHF. As DNA, the CDR3 is TGTGCCAGCAGCGTAGGGGGCAGAAATTCACCCCTCCACTTT.

The chain recombines TRBV28 with TRBJ2-7; TRBD2 agrees at 7 bases. The CDR3 consists of 16 residues. J gave up 2 bases and V 6 bases, and 13 bases lay outside the gene matches. Germline CDR1 is MDHEN and CDR2 is SYDVKM. The CDR3 region is CASSLRASGITYEQYF. DNA of the CDR3: TGTGCCAGCAGCCTTAGGGCTAGCGGTATAACCTACGAGCAGTACTTC.

The V call is TRBV15, the J call TRBJ2-6; D may be TRBD1 (6 bases). Germline V CDR1 and CDR2: LNHNV, YYDKDF (reference sequence). V lost 2 bases and J lost 0, with 8 bases in between. CDR3 length: 16 residues. The CDR3 DNA reads as TGTGCCACCAGCAGAAACAGGGACTCTGGGGCCAACGTCCTGACTTTC. Translation: CATSRNRDSGANVLTF. Drawing the rest from reference TRBV15 and TRBJ2-6, the complete variable domain is DAMVIQNPRYQVTQFGKPVTLSCSQTLNHNVMYWYQQKSSQAPKLLFHYYDKDFNNEADTPDNFQSRRPNTSFCFLDIRSPGLGDTAMYLCATSRNRDSGANVLTFGAGSRLTVL.